Listed here are 29 T cell receptor beta chains from one sample, sequenced in a study of OX40 agonist ivuxolimab in advanced cancers. Sequencing used immunoSEQ multiplex PCR; TCRdb keeps in-frame clones, though not all of them. The sample includes roughly 80,000 clones, around four fifths of them seen just once. The sample was CD4+ or CD8+ T cells sorted from blood, taken in a trial of the OX40 agonist ivuxolimab. These receptors all come from an adult with an advanced solid tumor such as melanoma, head and neck, liver or kidney cancer.

This clone was detected a few times. V and J are TRBV19 and TRBJ2-7, with D maybe TRBD1 (6 bases). V shed 3 bases and J shed 2 bases, with 17 bases lying between them. Germline CDR1 reads LNHDA; CDR2 reads SQIVND (reference sequence). This CDR3 is 16 amino acids long. CDR3 nucleotide sequence: TGTGCCAGTAGTATGGGCAGGGGATTTTTGGCCTACGAGCAGTACTTC. It yields the protein CASSMGRGFLAYEQYF.

The rearrangement joins TRBV19 to TRBJ1-5; tentatively, D is TRBD1 (6 bases). CDR3 length: 15 residues. V gave up 5 bases and J gave up 6 bases, with 17 bases separating them. The germline V gene has CDR1 LNHDA and CDR2 SQIVND (reference sequence). CDR3 region: CASSRTGSPGQPQHF. The CDR3 nucleotides are TGTGCCAGTAGTCGTACAGGGAGTCCGGGTCAGCCCCAGCATTTT.

This clone came up a few times. The rearrangement uses TRBV11-2 and TRBJ1-6, with TRBD1 as a possible D gene (6 bases). CDR1 is SGHAT, CDR2 FQNNGV, per germline. The length of the CDR3 is 15 residues. The V gene lost 0 bases and the J gene lost 9 bases, with 12 bases spanning the gap. As DNA, the CDR3 is TGTGCCAGCAGCTTAGAACCCGGGACAACTTCACCCCTCCACTTT. Protein product: CASSLEPGTTSPLHF. The variable domain in full, completed from reference TRBV11-2 and TRBJ1-6, reads EAGVAQSPRYKIIEKRQSVAFWCNPISGHATLYWYQQILGQGPKLLIQFQNNGVVDDSQLPKDRFSAERLKGVDSTLKIQPAKLEDSAVYLCASSLEPGTTSPLHFGNGTRLTVT.

The chain couples TRBV5-8 to TRBJ2-3, with D uncertain. This CDR3 region has 14 residues. V shed 2 bases and J shed 1 base, with 8 bases lying between them. The germline gives CDR1 SGHTS, CDR2 YDEGEE. For the CDR3, the DNA is TGTGCCAGCAGCTTAACAGAAGGCACAGATACGCAGTATTTT. Its protein product is CASSLTEGTDTQYF.

The chain joins TRBV11-2 to TRBJ1-3, with 10 bases fitting TRBD1. CDR3 length equals 16 residues. With 3 bases clipped from V and 2 bases from J, the junction kept 4 bases outside the gene matches. Germline-derived CDR1 and CDR2 are SGHAT and FQNNGV. The CDR3 region is CASSFDRGQAGNTIYF. CDR3 nucleotide sequence: TGTGCCAGCAGCTTCGACAGGGGGCAAGCTGGAAACACCATATATTTT. The entire variable domain, with the rest obtained from reference TRBV11-2 and TRBJ1-3, is as follows: EAGVAQSPRYKIIEKRQSVAFWCNPISGHATLYWYQQILGQGPKLLIQFQNNGVVDDSQLPKDRFSAERLKGVDSTLKIQPAKLEDSAVYLCASSFDRGQAGNTIYFGEGSWLTVV.

The V gene is TRBV18, the J gene TRBJ2-3; TRBD2 agrees at 8 bases. CDR3 length equals 14 residues. With 3 bases clipped from V and 4 bases from J, the junction kept 3 bases outside the gene matches. Germline V gene data show CDR1 as KGHSH and CDR2 as LQKENI. CDR3 nucleotides: TGTGCCAGCTCACCTTACGGGGGGGCAGATACGCAGTATTTT. This encodes CASSPYGGADTQYF. The full variable domain, with the rest looked up from reference TRBV18 and TRBJ2-3, is NAGVMQNPRHLVRRRGQEARLRCSPMKGHSHVYWYRQLPEEGLKFMVYLQKENIIDESGMPKERFSAEFPKEGPSILRIQQVVRGDSAAYFCASSPYGGADTQYFGPGTRLTVL.

CDR3 nucleotide sequence: TGTGCCAGCAGCTTAGCGGGGCGGGGAGAAGCTTTCTTT. The encoded protein is CASSLAGRGEAFF. The chain has TRBV7-9 and TRBJ1-1; a possible D gene is TRBD1 (5 bases). V lost 0 bases and J lost 8, with 10 bases in between. Germline V gene data show CDR1 as SEHNR and CDR2 as FQNEAQ (reference sequence). The CDR3 loop spans 13 amino acids.

This clone was seen a single time. V is TRBV10-2 and J is TRBJ2-7; D not resolved. Deletions cut 6 bases from V and 2 bases from J, with 8 bases between. This CDR3 has 12 amino acids. Germline V gives CDR1 WSHSY, CDR2 SAAADI. The DNA for the CDR3 is TGCGCCAGCAGAGAACCAACCTACGAGCAGTACTTC. Residues: CASREPTYEQYF.

The chain employs TRBV7-2 and TRBJ2-1; D is perhaps TRBD1 or TRBD2 (5 bases each). V lost 1 base and J 9 bases, leaving 13 bases between the germline ends. The CDR3 extends over 14 amino acids. Germline V gene data show CDR1 as SGHTA and CDR2 as FQGNSA. CDR3 residues: CASSLDGGLGEQFF. Here the CDR3 DNA reads TGTGCCAGCAGCTTAGATGGGGGTCTCGGTGAGCAGTTCTTC.

V is TRBV28 and J is TRBJ2-3, with TRBD1 matching 7 bases. J lost 8 bases, V lost 6 bases, and 11 bases had no gene match. The germline gives CDR1 MDHEN, CDR2 SYDVKM. The CDR3 length is 14 residues. In DNA, the CDR3 is TGTGCCAGCAGGGATGGGACCAACAGGGGTACGCAGTATTTT. It specifies CASRDGTNRGTQYF. The full variable domain, completed using reference TRBV28 and TRBJ2-3, is DVKVTQSSRYLVKRTGEKVFLECVQDMDHENMFWYRQDPGLGLRLIYFSYDVKMKEKGDIPEGYSVSREKKERFSLILESASTNQTSMYLCASRDGTNRGTQYFGPGTRLTVL.

This chain links TRBV6-6 with TRBJ2-5, with D unclear. This CDR3 region has 15 residues. V lost 0 bases and J 4 bases, leaving 12 bases between the germline ends. Germline V gene data show CDR1 as MNHNY and CDR2 as SVGAGI (reference sequence). This CDR3 reads CASSYSSGQRETQYF. CDR3 coding DNA: TGTGCCAGCAGTTACTCGTCCGGTCAAAGAGAGACCCAGTACTTC.

DNA for the CDR3: TGTGCCTGGAGTGTAAATATTGGGACAATGCCCCTCCACTTT. Protein product: CAWSVNIGTMPLHF. This chain connects TRBV30 to TRBJ1-6, with D perhaps matching TRBD1 (6 bases). V dropped 0 bases and J dropped 13 bases, with 16 bases sitting between them. CDR1 and CDR2 (germline): GTSNPN, SVGIG (reference sequence). The CDR3 sequence is 14 residues long.

The rearrangement links TRBV7-9 to TRBJ1-5; 7 positions agree with TRBD1. The ends lost 6 bases at V and 0 bases at J; junction bases unmatched: 5. CDR3 size: 15 residues. Germline-derived CDR1 and CDR2 are SEHNR and FQNEAQ (reference sequence). CDR3 coding DNA: TGTGCCAGCAGTTCCGGGACAGTTAGCAATCAGCCCCAGCATTTT. Translated, it gives CASSSGTVSNQPQHF. Based on the CDR3 plus reference TRBV7-9 and TRBJ1-5, the full variable domain is DTGVSQNPRHKITKRGQNVTFRCDPISEHNRLYWYRQTLGQGPEFLTYFQNEAQLEKSRLLSDRFSAERPKGSFSTLEIQRTEQGDSAMYLCASSSGTVSNQPQHFGDGTRLSIL.

The CDR3 reads CASSHAMRGQRPYEQYF. In DNA form, the CDR3 reads TGCGCCAGCAGCCATGCCATGAGGGGGCAGCGACCCTACGAGCAGTACTTC. The chain combines TRBV4-1 with TRBJ2-7, with 7 bases fitting TRBD1. This CDR3 comprises 17 residues. In germline, CDR1 is MGHRA, CDR2 YSYEKL. V lost 3 bases to trimming and J lost 2 bases; unmatched junction nucleotides: 13.

V gene TRBV10-3 combines with J gene TRBJ2-3; D is perhaps TRBD2 (7 bases). The CDR3 runs 15 residues. Trimming took off 10 bases at V and 4 bases at J, with 21 bases between the two ends. CDR1 and CDR2 (germline): ENHRY, SYGVKD. CDR3 nucleotides: TGTGCCACGGCGGGGGTAGGGGGGGCTCCAGATACGCAGTATTTT. Protein: CATAGVGGAPDTQYF.

The chain couples TRBV9 to TRBJ1-3; D is possibly TRBD1 (6 bases). The CDR3 covers 16 residues. Trimming pared 4 bases from V and 4 bases from J, leaving 18 bases between. The germline CDR1 and CDR2 sequences are SGDLS and YYNGEE. The CDR3 DNA follows: TGTGCCAGCAGCAACCAACCCCGGGGGGCCGGAAACACCATATATTTT. This encodes CASSNQPRGAGNTIYF.

The V gene is TRBV7-9, the J gene TRBJ1-1, with D hard to call. Germline CDR1 reads SEHNR; CDR2 reads FQNEAQ (reference sequence). This CDR3 comprises 16 residues. Trimming took off 6 bases at V and 1 base at J, with 18 bases between the two ends. DNA for the CDR3: TGTGCCAGCAGACGACTTGTTGGGTACACGAACACTGAAGCTTTCTTT. Its translation is CASRRLVGYTNTEAFF. Looking up the rest from reference TRBV7-9 and TRBJ1-1 gives the full variable domain: DTGVSQNPRHKITKRGQNVTFRCDPISEHNRLYWYRQTLGQGPEFLTYFQNEAQLEKSRLLSDRFSAERPKGSFSTLEIQRTEQGDSAMYLCASRRLVGYTNTEAFFGQGTRLTVV.

The rearrangement links TRBV6-6 to TRBJ1-2, with D uncertain. Trimming cost V 0 bases and J 0 bases, with 11 bases left between them. Germline V gene sequence: CDR1 MNHNY, CDR2 SVGAGI (reference sequence). This CDR3 region has 16 residues. CDR3 sequence: CASSYSTETANYGYTF. CDR3 coding DNA: TGTGCCAGCAGTTACTCTACGGAAACCGCTAACTATGGCTACACCTTC.

J is TRBJ2-1 and V is TRBV4-1; 7 bases are a match to TRBD2. Germline V gene sequence: CDR1 MGHRA, CDR2 YSYEKL. This CDR3 has 15 residues. V lost 6 bases to trimming and J lost 3 bases; unmatched junction nucleotides: 8. This CDR3 is CASRVASGVYNEQFF. The CDR3 nucleotides read TGCGCCAGCAGGGTCGCTAGCGGAGTCTACAATGAGCAGTTCTTC.

This clone has more than one count but fewer than ten. This chain links TRBV4-3 with TRBJ2-1; D possibly uses TRBD1 or TRBD2 (5 bases each). Trimming pared 3 bases from V and 2 bases from J, leaving 11 bases between. CDR3 length: 15 residues. Germline lookup yields CDR1 LGHNA and CDR2 YSLEER. The CDR3 region has the DNA TGCGCCAGCAGCCAGGGACGAGCAACCTACAATGAGCAGTTCTTC. This sequence encodes CASSQGRATYNEQFF.

The gene calls are TRBV5-5 and TRBJ1-5, with a weak D call TRBD1 (5 bases). This CDR3 spans 15 amino acids. Germline V lookup: CDR1 SGHKS, CDR2 YYEKEE (reference sequence). The ends were cut back, 0 bases at V and 6 bases at J, with 13 bases in the middle. CDR3 coding DNA: TGTGCCAGCAGCTTGGTTGTCAGGGTAGGTCAGCCCCAGCATTTT. Translation gives CASSLVVRVGQPQHF.

This chain uses TRBV7-6 with TRBJ2-3; D unclear. The CDR3 length is 14 residues. The germline V and J ends were trimmed by 4 bases and 4 bases, with 12 bases remaining between them. Germline V lookup: CDR1 SGHVS, CDR2 FNYEAQ. This CDR3 is CASSSGTNPDTQYF. For the CDR3, the DNA is TGTGCCAGCAGCTCAGGAACGAATCCAGATACGCAGTATTTT.

J is TRBJ2-1 and V is TRBV7-9, with 8 bases lining up with TRBD2. The length of the CDR3 is 18 residues. V gave up 5 bases and J gave up 0 bases; unmatched junction bases: 12. Germline CDR1 and CDR2: SEHNR and FQNEAQ (reference sequence). The CDR3 region is CASSPAGVAGYSYNEQFF. The CDR3, as DNA: TGTGCCAGCAGCCCTGCTGGGGTAGCGGGATACTCCTACAATGAGCAGTTCTTC.

The rearrangement joins TRBV6-5 to TRBJ2-4; the match to TRBD2 covers 11 bases. This CDR3 has 13 residues. V was pared by 8 bases and J by 6 bases, with 3 bases of the junction left unmatched. The germline gives CDR1 MNHEY, CDR2 SVGAGI. CDR3 nucleotides: TGTGCCAGCCGGGGGACTAGCGGAAACATTCAGTACTTC. It encodes CASRGTSGNIQYF.

The V gene is TRBV29-1, the J gene TRBJ2-7; D tentatively fits TRBD1 or TRBD2 (5 bases each). The germline CDR1 and CDR2 sequences are SQVTM and ANQGSEA. The CDR3 totals 14 residues. Trimming left V 7 bases short and J 2 bases short, with 18 bases between. The CDR3 protein is CSAWAGTHTYEQYF. The CDR3 region has the DNA TGCAGCGCCTGGGCAGGGACCCACACCTACGAGCAGTACTTC.

V is TRBV19 and J is TRBJ1-5; 11 bases map to TRBD1. From germline, CDR1 is LNHDA and CDR2 SQIVND (reference sequence). This CDR3 comprises 14 residues. Germline trimming cut 10 bases from V and 6 bases from J; bases unmatched to any gene: 8. CDR3 residues: CATEDRGLGQPQHF. The CDR3 coding sequence is TGTGCCACTGAGGACAGGGGGCTAGGTCAGCCCCAGCATTTT.

The CDR3: CSVERGMGTDTQYF. The CDR3 DNA follows: TGCAGCGTAGAACGGGGGATGGGCACAGATACGCAGTATTTT. This chain connects TRBV29-1 to TRBJ2-3; a possible D gene is TRBD2 (6 bases). V lost 6 bases, J lost 1 base, and 14 bases lay in between. CDR3 size: 14 residues. CDR1 SQVTM and CDR2 ANQGSEA come from the germline V gene.

This chain uses TRBV5-1 with TRBJ2-7; D gene ambiguous. This CDR3 region has 11 residues. Germline V gene lookup returns CDR1 SGHRS and CDR2 YFSETQ. V was pared by 5 bases and J by 5 bases, with 8 bases between. The DNA of the CDR3 is TGCGCCAGCAGTAACGGGCACGAGCAGTACTTC. It is translated as CASSNGHEQYF.

The chain combines TRBV18 with TRBJ2-5; D is uncertain. Trimming stripped 3 bases from V and 5 bases from J, with 4 bases between. This CDR3 contains 11 residues. Germline loops: CDR1 KGHSH, CDR2 LQKENI. CDR3 nucleotides: TGTGCCAGCTCACCTGATGAGACCCAGTACTTC. It is translated as CASSPDETQYF.